Sequencing of this TCR beta chain was carried out in a study of cytotoxic CD8 clonotypes in ibrutinib-treated CLL. This clone came up a few times. Antigen unknown. The V and J ends lost 0 bases and 1 base, in that order; junction bases with no gene match: 4. Germline CDR1 is KGHSH and CDR2 is LQKENI. The CDR3 length is 16 residues. TCRdb's table, derived via immunoSEQ multiplex PCR, lists solely in-frame clones and lacks some. The table has some 200,000 clones, around 72% seen once; the top ten hold about an eighth. General study findings and limits: Circulating CD8+ T-cell counts were tracked by baseline clonality, which exceeded that of age-matched healthy donors.

The chain couples TRBV18 to TRBJ2-7; 9 bases agree with TRBD1. The sample consisted of PBMCs, taken after 24 months of ibrutinib treatment. The origin of this receptor is a human donor with chronic lymphocytic leukemia. For the CDR3, the DNA is TGTGCCAGCTCACCACCTCTGACAGGGGGATCCTACGAGCAGTACTTC. As protein: CASSPPLTGGSYEQYF. The full variable domain, in which reference TRBV18 and TRBJ2-7 provide the parts outside the CDR3, is NAGVMQNPRHLVRRRGQEARLRCSPMKGHSHVYWYRQLPEEGLKFMVYLQKENIIDESGMPKERFSAEFPKEGPSILRIQQVVRGDSAAYFCASSPPLTGGSYEQYFGPGTRLTVT.